The 14 T cell receptor beta chains below come from one sample, sequenced in a study of T cell changes during pregnancy in multiple sclerosis. Profiled with immunoSEQ multiplex PCR; TCRdb holds only in-frame clones, not every one. The sample has around 80,000 clones; roughly nine tenths are singletons. This sample comprised peripheral blood, obtained before pregnancy. These receptors were taken from a female donor with multiple sclerosis, enrolled in a pregnancy study.

This sequence joins TRBV7-9 and TRBJ2-1, with 11 bases aligning to TRBD1. V lost 1 base to trimming and J lost 8 bases; unmatched junction nucleotides: 4. The CDR3 has 15 amino acids. Looked up from germline, CDR1 is SEHNR and CDR2 is FQNEAQ (reference sequence). The CDR3 DNA follows: TGTGCCAGCAGCTTAGTCGGGACAGGGGGGGATGAGCAGTTCTTC. Protein sequence: CASSLVGTGGDEQFF. Full variable domain (missing parts from reference TRBV7-9 and TRBJ2-1): DTGVSQNPRHKITKRGQNVTFRCDPISEHNRLYWYRQTLGQGPEFLTYFQNEAQLEKSRLLSDRFSAERPKGSFSTLEIQRTEQGDSAMYLCASSLVGTGGDEQFFGPGTRLTVL.

The CDR3 loop is CASSLSGTGRNTGELFF. The DNA of the CDR3 is TGTGCCAGCAGTTTATCTGGGACAGGTAGAAACACCGGGGAGCTGTTTTTT. The rearrangement joins TRBV27 to TRBJ2-2, with 8 positions matching TRBD1. The germline V gene encodes CDR1 MNHEY and CDR2 SMNVEV (reference sequence). This CDR3 is 17 amino acids long. V lost 0 bases to trimming and J lost 2 bases; unmatched junction nucleotides: 5.

The chain joins TRBV2 to TRBJ1-5, with D perhaps matching TRBD1 (5 bases). The germline V gene has CDR1 SNHLY and CDR2 FYNNEI. The CDR3 sequence is 12 residues long. Trimming removed 7 bases at V and 7 bases at J, with 11 bases between. The CDR3 coding sequence is TGTGCCAGCACCGCGGACACCCAGCCCCAGCATTTT. As protein: CASTADTQPQHF.

The CDR3 coding sequence is TGCGCCAGCAGCCCAGGTCTAGCGGGAGGGGAAGAGACCCAGTACTTC. It yields the protein CASSPGLAGGEETQYF. The rearrangement links TRBV4-3 to TRBJ2-5; 12 nucleotides align to TRBD2. Per germline, CDR1 LGHNA and CDR2 YSLEER. The CDR3 runs 16 residues. The junction had 6 bases not matched to a gene; V was cut back by 4 bases and J by 3 bases.

The rearrangement links TRBV11-2 to TRBJ2-1; D perhaps matches TRBD2 (6 bases). Trimming removed 5 bases at V and 0 bases at J, with 14 bases between. The germline V gene encodes CDR1 SGHAT and CDR2 FQNNGV. The CDR3 totals 16 residues. CDR3 region: CASSPQAGSSYNEQFF. The CDR3 nucleotides are TGTGCCAGCAGCCCTCAAGCGGGCAGCTCCTACAATGAGCAGTTCTTC. Variable domain in full (rest from reference TRBV11-2 and TRBJ2-1): EAGVAQSPRYKIIEKRQSVAFWCNPISGHATLYWYQQILGQGPKLLIQFQNNGVVDDSQLPKDRFSAERLKGVDSTLKIQPAKLEDSAVYLCASSPQAGSSYNEQFFGPGTRLTVL.

The genes are TRBV27 and TRBJ2-1; a possible D gene is TRBD2 (5 bases). The V gene lost 5 bases and the J gene lost 1 base, with 18 bases spanning the gap. This CDR3 is built from 17 residues. Germline V gene sequence: CDR1 MNHEY, CDR2 SMNVEV (reference sequence). The CDR3 bases are TGTGCCAGCAGTATCATAACTAGTGGAGTTTCCTACAATGAGCAGTTCTTC. Its translation is CASSIITSGVSYNEQFF.

The CDR3 region is CASSILWAPYEQYF. The CDR3 nucleotides are TGTGCCAGCAGTATCCTCTGGGCACCCTACGAGCAGTACTTC. The V and J genes are TRBV5-6 and TRBJ2-7; D uncertain. The CDR3 is made up of 14 amino acids. Germline loops: CDR1 SGHDT, CDR2 YYEEEE. The V and J ends lost 5 bases and 2 bases respectively, with 14 bases between them.

This clone has a single count. The V call is TRBV7-2, the J call TRBJ2-3; D is uncertain. Trimming stripped 1 base from V and 4 bases from J, with 9 bases between. The CDR3 sequence is 14 residues long. Germline CDR1 SGHTA, CDR2 FQGNSA. CDR3 coding DNA: TGTGCCAGCAGCTTAGTGTGGGCTTCAGATACGCAGTATTTT. Translating it yields CASSLVWASDTQYF.

In nucleotides, the CDR3 is TGTGCCAGCAGCGAAAAGGCCCTCGGGGATGGCTACACCTTC. Its protein product is CASSEKALGDGYTF. V is TRBV7-9 and J is TRBJ1-2; no firm D call. V shed 5 bases and J shed 6 bases, with 16 bases lying between them. The CDR3 spans 14 residues. Per the germline V gene, CDR1 is SEHNR and CDR2 is FQNEAQ (reference sequence). The complete variable domain, with remaining parts taken from reference TRBV7-9 and TRBJ1-2, reads DTGVSQNPRHKITKRGQNVTFRCDPISEHNRLYWYRQTLGQGPEFLTYFQNEAQLEKSRLLSDRFSAERPKGSFSTLEIQRTEQGDSAMYLCASSEKALGDGYTFGSGTRLTVV.

This chain joins TRBV7-3 and TRBJ2-7; D is perhaps TRBD2 (5 bases). Germline loops: CDR1 SGHTA, CDR2 FQGTGA. The CDR3 is made up of 15 amino acids. The V gene lost 5 bases and the J gene lost 3 bases, with 17 bases spanning the gap. CDR3 DNA sequence: TGTGCCAGCAGCATCCGAGGGTATGGAGTCTACGAGCAGTACTTC. Its translation: CASSIRGYGVYEQYF.

The chain couples TRBV28 to TRBJ1-3; D gene uncertain. Trimming left V 1 base short and J 0 bases short, with 4 bases between. Per the germline V gene, CDR1 is MDHEN and CDR2 is SYDVKM. CDR3 length: 14 amino acids. The CDR3 sequence: CASSLSSSGNTIYF. Here the CDR3 DNA reads TGTGCCAGCAGTTTATCCAGCTCTGGAAACACCATATATTTT. The complete variable domain, with remaining parts taken from reference TRBV28 and TRBJ1-3, reads DVKVTQSSRYLVKRTGEKVFLECVQDMDHENMFWYRQDPGLGLRLIYFSYDVKMKEKGDIPEGYSVSREKKERFSLILESASTNQTSMYLCASSLSSSGNTIYFGEGSWLTVV.

The genes are TRBV2 and TRBJ2-5, with D perhaps TRBD2 (7 bases). Trimming removed 3 bases at V and 1 base at J, with 12 bases between. The CDR3 totals 15 residues. Germline V gives CDR1 SNHLY, CDR2 FYNNEI. The CDR3 region is CASSDRGAAQETQYF. Written as DNA, the CDR3 is TGTGCCAGCAGTGATCGGGGGGCAGCCCAAGAGACCCAGTACTTC.

The chain links TRBV18 to TRBJ2-2; TRBD1 matches at 7 bases. The CDR3 is 16 residues long. The J segment lost 0 bases and the V segment lost 0 bases, leaving 1 base of the junction unmatched. Germline-derived CDR1 and CDR2 are KGHSH and LQKENI. This chain's CDR3 is CASSPPGTANTGELFF. The CDR3 coding sequence is TGTGCCAGCTCACCACCAGGGACAGCGAACACCGGGGAGCTGTTTTTT.

CDR3 in amino acids: CSVEGQGTYEQYF. CDR3 DNA: TGCAGCGTTGAAGGGCAGGGGACGTACGAGCAGTACTTC. The chain uses TRBV29-1 and TRBJ2-7; the D gene is possibly TRBD1 (6 bases). CDR1 is SQVTM, CDR2 ANQGSEA, per germline. The CDR3 loop spans 13 amino acids. V gave up 1 base and J gave up 4 bases, with 11 bases separating them.